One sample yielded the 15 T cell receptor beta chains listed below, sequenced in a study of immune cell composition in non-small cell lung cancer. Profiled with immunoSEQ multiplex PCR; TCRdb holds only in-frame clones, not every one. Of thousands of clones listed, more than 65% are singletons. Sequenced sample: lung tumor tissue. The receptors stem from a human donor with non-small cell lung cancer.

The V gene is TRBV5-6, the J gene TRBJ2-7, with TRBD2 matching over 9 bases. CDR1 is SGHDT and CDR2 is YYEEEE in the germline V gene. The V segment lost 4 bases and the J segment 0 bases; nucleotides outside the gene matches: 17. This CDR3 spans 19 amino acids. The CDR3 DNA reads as TGTGCCAGCAGCCTAACAGGGTTTCGAGCGGGGGGCCCCTCCTACGAGCAGTACTTC. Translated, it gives CASSLTGFRAGGPSYEQYF.

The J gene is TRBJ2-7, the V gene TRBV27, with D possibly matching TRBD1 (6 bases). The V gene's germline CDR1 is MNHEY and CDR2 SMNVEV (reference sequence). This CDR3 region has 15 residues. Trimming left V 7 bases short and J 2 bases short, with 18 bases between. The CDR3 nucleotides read TGTGCCAGCACCAGGCCAGGGGCCACCCCCTACGAGCAGTACTTC. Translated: CASTRPGATPYEQYF.

CDR3 nucleotide sequence: TGCGCCAGCAGCTTAGCGGGGGGGGGCACAGATACGCAGTATTTT. Its protein product is CASSLAGGGTDTQYF. V is TRBV5-1 and J is TRBJ2-3; TRBD2 matches at 10 bases. V lost 2 bases to trimming and J lost 1 base; unmatched junction nucleotides: 1. CDR1 is SGHRS and CDR2 is YFSETQ in the germline V gene. The CDR3 sequence is 15 residues long.

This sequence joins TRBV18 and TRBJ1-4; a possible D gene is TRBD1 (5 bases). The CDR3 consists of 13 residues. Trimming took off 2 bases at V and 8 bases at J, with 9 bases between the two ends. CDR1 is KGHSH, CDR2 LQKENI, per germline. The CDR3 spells CASSPGRGEKLFF. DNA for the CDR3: TGTGCCAGCTCACCAGGAAGGGGCGAAAAACTGTTTTTT.

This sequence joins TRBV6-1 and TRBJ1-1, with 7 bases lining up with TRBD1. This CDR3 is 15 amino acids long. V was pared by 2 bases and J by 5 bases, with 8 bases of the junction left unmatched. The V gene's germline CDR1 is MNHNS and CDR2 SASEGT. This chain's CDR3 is CASSEITGVGTEAFF. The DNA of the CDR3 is TGTGCCAGCAGTGAAATCACAGGGGTCGGGACTGAAGCTTTCTTT.

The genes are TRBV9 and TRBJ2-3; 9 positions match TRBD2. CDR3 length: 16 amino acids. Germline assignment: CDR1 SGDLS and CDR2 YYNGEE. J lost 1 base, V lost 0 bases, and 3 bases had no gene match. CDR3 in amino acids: CASSVGRGGGTDTQYF. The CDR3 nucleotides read TGTGCCAGCAGCGTAGGGCGGGGGGGTGGCACAGATACGCAGTATTTT.

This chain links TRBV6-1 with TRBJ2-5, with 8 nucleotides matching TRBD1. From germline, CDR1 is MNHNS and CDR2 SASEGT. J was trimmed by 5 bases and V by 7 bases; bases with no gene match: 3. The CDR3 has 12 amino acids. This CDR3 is CASTWDRETQYF. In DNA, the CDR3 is TGTGCCAGCACCTGGGACAGGGAGACCCAGTACTTC.

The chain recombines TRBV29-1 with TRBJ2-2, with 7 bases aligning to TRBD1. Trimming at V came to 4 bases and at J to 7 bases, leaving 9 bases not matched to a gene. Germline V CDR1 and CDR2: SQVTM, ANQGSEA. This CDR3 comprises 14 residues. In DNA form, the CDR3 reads TGCAGCGTTGCTACAGGGGTCGGTGTCGGGGAGCTGTTTTTT. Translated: CSVATGVGVGELFF.

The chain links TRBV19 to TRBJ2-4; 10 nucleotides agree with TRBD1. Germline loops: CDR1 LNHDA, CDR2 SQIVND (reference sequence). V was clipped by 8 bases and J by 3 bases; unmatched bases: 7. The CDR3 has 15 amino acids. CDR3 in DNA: TGTGCCAGTGGAGGGACAGGGGCCGTCAAAAACATTCAGTACTTC. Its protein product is CASGGTGAVKNIQYF.

The CDR3 is CASRVQGRYEQYF. Here the CDR3 DNA reads TGTGCCAGCAGGGTACAGGGGAGGTACGAGCAGTACTTC. The rearrangement links TRBV25-1 to TRBJ2-7, with D possibly being TRBD1 (7 bases). The germline V and J ends were trimmed by 6 bases and 4 bases, with 13 bases remaining between them. From germline, CDR1 is MGHDK and CDR2 SYGVNS. The CDR3 runs 13 residues.

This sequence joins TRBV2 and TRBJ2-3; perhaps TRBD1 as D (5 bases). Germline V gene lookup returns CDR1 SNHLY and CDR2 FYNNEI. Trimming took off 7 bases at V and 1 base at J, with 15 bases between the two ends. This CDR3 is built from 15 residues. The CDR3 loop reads CASKMLGHGTDTQYF. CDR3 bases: TGTGCCAGCAAAATGCTGGGGCACGGCACAGATACGCAGTATTTT.

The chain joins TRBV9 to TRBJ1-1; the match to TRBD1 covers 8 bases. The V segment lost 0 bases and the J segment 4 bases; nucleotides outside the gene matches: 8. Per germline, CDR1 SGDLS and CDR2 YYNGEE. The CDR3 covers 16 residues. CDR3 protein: CASSVAEQGEPTEAFF. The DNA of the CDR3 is TGTGCCAGCAGCGTAGCGGAACAGGGGGAACCCACTGAAGCTTTCTTT.

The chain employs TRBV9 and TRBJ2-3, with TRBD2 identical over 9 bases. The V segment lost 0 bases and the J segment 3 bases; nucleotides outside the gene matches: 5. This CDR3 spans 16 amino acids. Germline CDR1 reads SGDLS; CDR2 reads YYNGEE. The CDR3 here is CASSVDLAGRTDTQYF. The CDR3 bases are TGTGCCAGCAGCGTAGATCTAGCGGGGAGAACAGATACGCAGTATTTT.

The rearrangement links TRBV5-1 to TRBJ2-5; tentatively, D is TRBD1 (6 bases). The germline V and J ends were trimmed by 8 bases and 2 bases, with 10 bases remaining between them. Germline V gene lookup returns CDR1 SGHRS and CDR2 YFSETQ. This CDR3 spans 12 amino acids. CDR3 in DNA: TGCGCCAGTAGTCAGGGGCAAGAGACCCAGTACTTC. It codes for CASSQGQETQYF. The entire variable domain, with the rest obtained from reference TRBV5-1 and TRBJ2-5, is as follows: KAGVTQTPRYLIKTRGQQVTLSCSPISGHRSVSWYQQTPGQGLQFLFEYFSETQRNKGNFPGRFSGRQFSNSRSEMNVSTLELGDSALYLCASSQGQETQYFGPGTRLLVL.

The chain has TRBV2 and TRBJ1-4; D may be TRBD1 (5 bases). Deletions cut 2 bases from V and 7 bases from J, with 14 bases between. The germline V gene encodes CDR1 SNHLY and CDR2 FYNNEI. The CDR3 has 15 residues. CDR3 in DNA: TGTGCCAGCAGTGAAAGGAGGGGCGGTGGTGAAAAACTGTTTTTT. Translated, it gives CASSERRGGGEKLFF.